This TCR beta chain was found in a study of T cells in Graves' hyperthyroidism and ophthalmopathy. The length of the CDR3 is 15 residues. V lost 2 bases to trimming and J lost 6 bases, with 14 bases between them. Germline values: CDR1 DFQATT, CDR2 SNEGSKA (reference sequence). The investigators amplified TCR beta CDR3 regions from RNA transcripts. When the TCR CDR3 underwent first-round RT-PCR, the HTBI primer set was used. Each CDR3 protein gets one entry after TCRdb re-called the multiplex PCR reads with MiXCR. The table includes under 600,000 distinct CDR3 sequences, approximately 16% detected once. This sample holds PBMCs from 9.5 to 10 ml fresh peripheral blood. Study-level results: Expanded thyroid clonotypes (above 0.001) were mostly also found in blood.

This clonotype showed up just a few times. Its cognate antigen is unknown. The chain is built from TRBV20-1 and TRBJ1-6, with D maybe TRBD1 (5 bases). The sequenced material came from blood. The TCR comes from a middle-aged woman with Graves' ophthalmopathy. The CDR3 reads CSARSPTARNSPLHF. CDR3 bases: TGCAGTGCTAGATCCCCGACAGCTCGTAATTCACCCCTCCACTTT.